This entry lists 30 T cell receptor beta chains sequenced from one sample in a study of cytomegalovirus exposure and HLA in healthy donors (dated by TCRdb to about 2017). The library was built by means of the immunoSEQ multiplex PCR assay. For the multiplex PCR, a mixture combining 60 forward primers for TCR Vbeta segments and 13 reverse primers for TCR Jbeta segments was used. Entries here come from immuneACCESS through TCRdb and include only in-frame sequences with V and J called. Some clones fail to appear in such tables; in the studies checked, an unresolved V gene covers under half of the shortfall, and the cause of the remainder is unknown. This sample has more than 90,000 clones in its table, and 78% of those were observed once. Of the sample, 0.76% is held by the ten largest clones. Sequences were obtained from PBMCs. These receptors all come from a woman between 55 and 75 years old in good health and CMV-seronegative.

The CDR3 region is CASSSTGTVNTGELFF. For the CDR3, the DNA is TGTGCCAGCAGCTCTACCGGGACAGTGAACACCGGGGAGCTGTTTTTT. This chain connects TRBV7-2 to TRBJ2-2, with 7 nucleotides matching TRBD1. The CDR3 is 16 amino acids. V lost 4 bases and J lost 1; bases outside the gene matches: 6. The germline CDR1 and CDR2 sequences are SGHTA and FQGNSA.

This chain joins TRBV5-1 and TRBJ1-2, with 7 nucleotides matching TRBD1. The CDR3 has 14 residues. Germline V gives CDR1 SGHRS, CDR2 YFSETQ. V shed 3 bases, J shed 0 bases, and the junction held 2 bases outside the gene matches. This CDR3 reads CASSSGTANYGYTF. Written as DNA, the CDR3 is TGCGCCAGCAGCTCCGGGACAGCTAACTATGGCTACACCTTC. The full variable domain, rest sourced from reference TRBV5-1 and TRBJ1-2, is KAGVTQTPRYLIKTRGQQVTLSCSPISGHRSVSWYQQTPGQGLQFLFEYFSETQRNKGNFPGRFSGRQFSNSRSEMNVSTLELGDSALYLCASSSGTANYGYTFGSGTRLTVV.

The table lists this clone with a few counts. Sequence at one end of the junction differs from germline and may be a read error. The chain couples TRBV2 to TRBJ1-1; 7 nucleotides align to TRBD1. CDR1 and CDR2 (germline): SNHLY, FYNNEI. The CDR3 extends over 12 amino acids. CDR3 DNA: TGTGCCAGCAGGGAAGGGACAGACCAAGCTTTCTTT. As protein: CASREGTDQAFF.

This clone was detected only a few times. The gene calls are TRBV11-2 and TRBJ1-5; D not certain. Trimming took 7 bases from V and 0 from J, leaving 10 bases between them. The germline CDR1 and CDR2 sequences are SGHAT and FQNNGV. There are 14 residues in the CDR3. This chain's CDR3 is CASTPGGSNQPQHF. CDR3 DNA sequence: TGTGCCAGCACGCCCGGTGGTAGCAATCAGCCCCAGCATTTT.

This clone was found a few times. V and J are TRBV7-2 and TRBJ2-3; 8 bases match TRBD2. This CDR3 contains 14 residues. The germline V gene has CDR1 SGHTA and CDR2 FQGNSA. The ends lost 5 bases at V and 5 bases at J; junction bases unmatched: 6. In DNA, the CDR3 is TGTGCCAGCAGCCTATTAGCGGGAATAGATACGCAGTATTTT. Amino acids: CASSLLAGIDTQYF.

Only a few counts were recorded for this clone. CDR3 region: CASSPGLAGGRPGELFF. The DNA of the CDR3 is TGTGCCAGCAGCCCGGGACTAGCGGGGGGGCGTCCCGGGGAGCTGTTTTTT. The gene calls are TRBV7-2 and TRBJ2-2; 16 bases agree with TRBD2. The J segment lost 6 bases and the V segment lost 5 bases, leaving 6 bases of the junction unmatched. Germline CDR1 SGHTA, CDR2 FQGNSA. This CDR3 is 17 amino acids long. The variable domain in full, completed from reference TRBV7-2 and TRBJ2-2, reads GAGVSQSPSNKVTEKGKDVELRCDPISGHTALYWYRQSLGQGLEFLIYFQGNSAPDKSGLPSDRFSAERTGGSVSTLTIQRTQQEDSAVYLCASSPGLAGGRPGELFFGEGSRLTVL.

This clone was counted only a few times. The rearrangement links TRBV13 to TRBJ1-3, with D possibly matching TRBD1 (5 bases). V was shortened by 4 bases and J by 0 bases, with 7 bases between the two germline ends. The V gene's germline CDR1 is PRHDT and CDR2 FYEKMQ (reference sequence). The CDR3 consists of 14 residues. The CDR3 bases are TGTGCCAGCAGCTGGACACACTCTGGAAACACCATATATTTT. Its translation: CASSWTHSGNTIYF.

This clone was detected only a few times. The chain has TRBV28 and TRBJ2-7; tentatively, D is TRBD2 (5 bases). V was pared by 2 bases and J by 3 bases, with 11 bases between. The germline V gene has CDR1 MDHEN and CDR2 SYDVKM. This CDR3 region has 14 residues. The DNA for the CDR3 is TGTGCCAGCAGTTTAGGAGTTCGGGGCTACGAGCAGTACTTC. Translated, it gives CASSLGVRGYEQYF. Based on the CDR3 plus reference TRBV28 and TRBJ2-7, the full variable domain is DVKVTQSSRYLVKRTGEKVFLECVQDMDHENMFWYRQDPGLGLRLIYFSYDVKMKEKGDIPEGYSVSREKKERFSLILESASTNQTSMYLCASSLGVRGYEQYFGPGTRLTVT.

The gene calls are TRBV6-5 and TRBJ1-2; 7 bases map to TRBD1. Germline V lookup: CDR1 MNHEY, CDR2 SVGAGI. The CDR3 runs 15 residues. With 5 bases clipped from V and 4 bases from J, the junction kept 10 bases outside the gene matches. The CDR3 nucleotides are TGTGCCAGCAGTCCACGTTCGCAGGGGGGCTATGGCTACACCTTC. Its protein product is CASSPRSQGGYGYTF.

The gene calls are TRBV4-3 and TRBJ1-2; D ambiguous. CDR1 LGHNA and CDR2 YSLEER come from the germline V gene. There are 19 residues in the CDR3. V lost 0 bases, J lost 8 bases, and 28 bases lay in between. The CDR3 here is CASSQEQRAGGASRRGYTF. The CDR3 DNA sequence: TGCGCCAGCAGCCAAGAACAGAGGGCCGGAGGTGCTTCCCGACGAGGCTACACCTTC.

The chain links TRBV4-3 to TRBJ1-2; D is ambiguous. Trimming took 1 base from V and 0 from J, leaving 15 bases between them. The CDR3 runs to 17 residues. Looked up from germline, CDR1 is LGHNA and CDR2 is YSLEER. The CDR3 here is CASSQVNGRPANYGYTF. The CDR3 bases are TGCGCCAGCAGCCAAGTAAATGGGCGCCCAGCTAACTATGGCTACACCTTC.

Only a few counts were recorded for this clone. The genes are TRBV5-1 and TRBJ2-1; TRBD2 aligns across 8 bases. This CDR3 has 16 amino acids. V was pared by 3 bases and J by 4 bases, with 9 bases of the junction left unmatched. Per the germline V gene, CDR1 is SGHRS and CDR2 is YFSETQ. The CDR3, as DNA: TGCGCCAGCAGCTCCGTAACTAGCGGAGTTTACAATGAGCAGTTCTTC. Amino acids: CASSSVTSGVYNEQFF.

This clone was counted a single time. The rearrangement links TRBV21-1 to TRBJ1-1; whether TRBD1, the table's D call, matches the DNA was not checked. TRBV21-1 is described as a pseudogene. The CDR3 sequence is 15 residues long. DNA for the CDR3: TGTGCCAGCAGCAACTGCCGGGACACTGGGACTGAAGCTTTCTTT. It codes for CASSNCRDTGTEAFF.

V is TRBV6-5 and J is TRBJ1-6; 8 bases agree with TRBD1. The CDR3 totals 15 residues. In germline, CDR1 is MNHEY, CDR2 SVGAGI. Trimming at V came to 6 bases and at J to 10 bases, leaving 11 bases not matched to a gene. CDR3 sequence (DNA): TGTGCCAGCAGCACCTCGGGACAGGATAGCTCACCCCTCCACTTT. This codes for CASSTSGQDSSPLHF.

This clone was counted once. The rearrangement joins TRBV4-1 to TRBJ1-2; weak D call: TRBD1 (6 bases). V was shortened by 3 bases and J by 3 bases, with 11 bases between the two germline ends. The CDR3 extends over 14 amino acids. The germline gives CDR1 MGHRA, CDR2 YSYEKL. CDR3 nucleotides: TGCGCCAGCAGCCATACCGGGACATACTATGGCTACACCTTC. This codes for CASSHTGTYYGYTF.

J is TRBJ2-3 and V is TRBV6-5, with 10 nucleotides matching TRBD1. This CDR3 has 15 residues. Losses at the gene ends were 2 bases for V and 3 bases for J; bases not matched to a gene: 2. Looked up from germline, CDR1 is MNHEY and CDR2 is SVGAGI. CDR3 bases: TGTGCCAGCAGTTACGCGGGACAGGGGACAGATACGCAGTATTTT. Protein product: CASSYAGQGTDTQYF.

The genes are TRBV27 and TRBJ2-7; 10 bases are shared with TRBD2. V was pared by 0 bases and J by 9 bases, with 8 bases of the junction left unmatched. From germline, CDR1 is MNHEY and CDR2 SMNVEV (reference sequence). This CDR3 region has 15 residues. The CDR3 reads CASSLSPLAGLWQYF. CDR3 bases: TGTGCCAGCAGTTTATCCCCACTAGCGGGGCTTTGGCAGTACTTC.

This clone was observed once. The V and J genes are TRBV19 and TRBJ2-7; the match to TRBD1 covers 9 bases. There are 17 residues in the CDR3. J was trimmed by 3 bases and V by 0 bases; bases with no gene match: 9. Germline loops: CDR1 LNHDA, CDR2 SQIVND (reference sequence). The CDR3 loop reads CASSIDVWTGENYEQYF. The CDR3 DNA follows: TGTGCCAGTAGTATAGATGTATGGACAGGGGAAAACTACGAGCAGTACTTC.

This clone turned up a few times. The genes are TRBV28 and TRBJ1-2; TRBD1 is a possible D gene (5 bases). The germline V gene encodes CDR1 MDHEN and CDR2 SYDVKM. Between the trimmed V and J ends, which lost 5 bases and 6 bases, there was a span of 16 bases. The CDR3 runs to 14 residues. The CDR3 DNA reads as TGTGCCAGCAGTCCACCGCCAGGGATGGATGGCTACACCTTC. Amino acids: CASSPPPGMDGYTF.

This clone was seen a handful of times. V and J are TRBV6-5 and TRBJ1-1; perhaps TRBD1 as D (5 bases). V was pared by 6 bases and J by 5 bases, with 13 bases between. Germline lookup yields CDR1 MNHEY and CDR2 SVGAGI. The CDR3 totals 13 residues. The CDR3 sequence: CASRQGGRTEAFF. CDR3 DNA: TGTGCCAGCAGGCAGGGAGGGAGGACTGAAGCTTTCTTT.

This clone appeared a single time. The CDR3 coding sequence is TGTGCCAGCAGTTTCCTTAACGAGCAGTACTTC. This translates into CASSFLNEQYF. The chain couples TRBV28 to TRBJ2-7; D ambiguous. Germline-derived CDR1 and CDR2 are MDHEN and SYDVKM. The V end lost 3 bases, the J end lost 5 bases, and 5 bases lay between the germline ends. This CDR3 comprises 11 residues.

The chain employs TRBV10-3 and TRBJ2-5; 10 nucleotides align to TRBD2. The germline gives CDR1 ENHRY, CDR2 SYGVKD. V shed 6 bases, J shed 5 bases, and the junction held 6 bases outside the gene matches. The CDR3 extends over 14 amino acids. CDR3 loop: CAIRSGTSEETQYF. The CDR3 DNA reads TGTGCCATCAGGTCCGGGACTAGCGAGGAGACCCAGTACTTC.

The V and J genes are TRBV6-6 and TRBJ1-5, with a possible D match to TRBD1 (6 bases). Germline CDR1 MNHNY, CDR2 SVGAGI (reference sequence). The CDR3 is made up of 14 amino acids. The germline V and J ends were trimmed by 5 bases and 1 base, with 9 bases remaining between them. CDR3 DNA: TGTGCCAGCAGTCGAACAGGGAGCAATCAGCCCCAGCATTTT. The encoded protein is CASSRTGSNQPQHF.

The rearrangement uses TRBV28 and TRBJ1-1; D is unclear. The CDR3 is 13 amino acids. Germline V CDR1 and CDR2: MDHEN, SYDVKM. Trimming shortened V by 1 base and J by 11 bases, and 14 bases separated the two germline ends. CDR3 protein: CASSLSPTMAAFF. CDR3 DNA: TGTGCCAGCAGTTTATCCCCGACAATGGCCGCTTTCTTT.

The chain couples TRBV7-2 to TRBJ2-7; 9 bases fit TRBD1. This CDR3 contains 14 residues. Germline loops: CDR1 SGHTA, CDR2 FQGNSA. With V trimmed by 7 bases and J by 4 bases, 8 bases remained unmatched. The CDR3, as DNA: TGTGCCAGCACCACGGGACAGGGAGCTTACGAGCAGTACTTC. It translates to CASTTGQGAYEQYF.

J is TRBJ2-7 and V is TRBV29-1; no firm D call. The CDR3 is 13 residues long. Deletions cut 6 bases from V and 3 bases from J, with 15 bases between. Looked up from germline, CDR1 is SQVTM and CDR2 is ANQGSEA. CDR3 sequence (DNA): TGCAGCGTCTTAGTACCCCCACTCTACGAGCAGTACTTC. It specifies CSVLVPPLYEQYF.

This sequence joins TRBV9 and TRBJ1-2; 7 bases line up with TRBD1. The CDR3 extends over 13 amino acids. V was clipped by 4 bases and J by 2 bases; unmatched bases: 2. Germline loops: CDR1 SGDLS, CDR2 YYNGEE. This CDR3 is CASSWGQNYGYTF. CDR3 nucleotide sequence: TGTGCCAGCAGCTGGGGACAGAACTATGGCTACACCTTC.

The sample holds a few counts of this clone. V and J are TRBV5-4 and TRBJ1-2; 10 bases are a match to TRBD1. The germline CDR1 and CDR2 sequences are SGHNT and YYREEE (reference sequence). The V segment lost 5 bases and the J segment 0 bases; nucleotides outside the gene matches: 4. The CDR3 contains 15 residues. CDR3 protein: CASSTGTGANYGYTF. For the CDR3, the DNA is TGTGCCAGCAGTACCGGGACAGGGGCTAACTATGGCTACACCTTC. The variable domain in full, with the rest retrieved from reference TRBV5-4 and TRBJ1-2, is ETGVTQSPTHLIKTRGQQVTLRCSSQSGHNTVSWYQQALGQGPQFIFQYYREEENGRGNFPPRFSGLQFPNYSSELNVNALELDDSALYLCASSTGTGANYGYTFGSGTRLTVV.

V gene TRBV27 combines with J gene TRBJ2-7; D might be TRBD1 (5 bases). The CDR3 is 11 amino acids. V lost 6 bases to trimming and J lost 4 bases, with 7 bases between them. In germline, CDR1 is MNHEY, CDR2 SMNVEV (reference sequence). As DNA, the CDR3 is TGTGCCAGCAGGCAGGGTTACGAGCAGTACTTC. This codes for CASRQGYEQYF.

This rearrangement joins TRBV28 to TRBJ1-1, with D maybe TRBD1 (6 bases). Trimming shortened V by 4 bases and J by 5 bases, and 11 bases separated the two germline ends. CDR1 is MDHEN and CDR2 is SYDVKM in the germline V gene. This CDR3 spans 13 amino acids. The CDR3 protein is CASSWGPFTEAFF. Here the CDR3 DNA reads TGTGCCAGCAGTTGGGGGCCATTTACTGAAGCTTTCTTT.